A selection of T cell receptor beta chains follows, all from one sample in a study of metastatic and nonmetastatic thyroid tumors. With MiXCR, TCRdb called clones anew from the PCR reads. The sample includes roughly 65,000 clones, approximately 15% of them seen just once. The sequenced sample consisted of blood. The receptors here all came from a male donor with papillary thyroid cancer or a benign thyroid nodule (not recorded which). Some clones in this sample may be carry-over from other donors' samples. Both conserved end residues are part of each CDR3. D genes are given only for firm matches. Size tells how often a clone was seen (once, few, many) or the class of an expanded clone, and some rows leave it out.

v_call	d_call	j_call	clone_size	cdr3_aa	cdr3_nt
TRBV4-3	-	TRBJ2-7	many	CASSQGTEPYEQYF	TGCGCCAGCAGCCAAGGGACGGAGCCCTACGAGCAGTACTTC
TRBV12-3/TRBV12-4	TRBD1	TRBJ1-1	many	CASSLVGTETEAFF	TGTGCCAGCAGTTTAGTTGGGACAGAGACTGAAGCTTTCTTT
TRBV11-2	-	TRBJ1-5	many	CASSLGRGRSNQPQHF	TGTGCCAGCAGCTTAGGGAGGGGTAGGAGCAATCAGCCCCAGCATTTT
TRBV20-1	TRBD2	TRBJ2-5	many	CSASKGWGGPQETQYF	TGCAGTGCTAGCAAAGGGTGGGGGGGACCCCAAGAGACCCAGTACTTC
TRBV4-1	-	TRBJ1-4	many	CASSLRGGRIIHEKLFF	TGCGCCAGCAGCCTGAGAGGGGGGCGCATTATTCATGAAAAACTGTTTTTT
TRBV7-2	-	TRBJ1-2	-	CASSFERIYGYTF	TGTGCCAGCAGCTTCGAACGGATATATGGCTACACCTTC
TRBV6-1	-	TRBJ2-1	many	CASAGTSRSYNEQFF	TGTGCCAGCGCGGGGACATCAAGGTCCTACAATGAGCAGTTCTTC
TRBV5-1	TRBD2	TRBJ2-1	many	CASSSPGGGPSYNEQFF	TGCGCCAGCAGCTCCCCGGGGGGAGGGCCCTCCTACAATGAGCAGTTCTTC
TRBV10-3	-	TRBJ1-1	-	CAISWERGNSLINTEAFF	TGTGCCATCAGTTGGGAAAGGGGGAACTCCCTAATTAACACTGAAGCTTTCTTT
TRBV5-5	TRBD1	TRBJ1-1	many	CASSSYNTGGTEAFF	TGTGCCAGCAGCTCGTACAATACAGGGGGCACTGAAGCTTTCTTT
TRBV6-7	-	TRBJ2-1	-	CASRKGKDF	TGTGCAAGCAGAAAAGGGAAGGATTTC
TRBV12-3/TRBV12-4	-	TRBJ2-1	medium-sized	CASTRTEKNNEQFF	TGTGCCAGCACGAGGACAGAAAAAAACAATGAGCAGTTCTTC
TRBV30	-	TRBJ2-7	many	CAWSALGYEQYF	TGTGCCTGGAGTGCCCTGGGTTACGAGCAGTACTTC
TRBV28	TRBD2	TRBJ2-2	-	CASSQTSARGELFF	TGTGCCAGCAGCCAGACTAGCGCTCGCGGGGAGCTGTTTTTT
TRBV30	-	TRBJ2-5	many	CAWSLSETQYF	TGTGCCTGGAGTCTCTCTGAGACCCAGTACTTC
TRBV5-1	-	TRBJ2-4	many	CASSLDSYKNIQYF	TGCGCCAGCAGCTTGGACAGCTACAAAAACATTCAGTACTTC
TRBV2	TRBD1	TRBJ1-1	many	CASQGGTEAFF	TGTGCCAGCCAGGGGGGGACTGAAGCTTTCTTT
TRBV28	-	TRBJ2-7	-	CASSFGGSYEQYF	TGTGCCAGCAGTTTTGGAGGGTCCTACGAGCAGTACTTC
TRBV19	-	TRBJ2-6	many	CASSIAGEVAGANVLTF	TGTGCCAGTAGTATCGCAGGGGAGGTGGCTGGGGCCAACGTCCTGACTTTC
TRBV28	-	TRBJ2-5	few	CASSLLWPSQETQKF	TGTGCCAGCAGTTTATTGTGGCCGAGCCAAGAGACCCAGAAATTC
TRBV9	TRBD2	TRBJ2-1	many	CASSTRTSAIYNEQFF	TGTGCCAGCAGCACAAGGACTAGCGCTATTTACAATGAGCAGTTCTTC
TRBV4-1	TRBD2	TRBJ2-1	many	CASSQDVGTSGRGEQFF	TGCGCCAGCAGCCAAGATGTAGGGACTAGCGGGAGGGGGGAGCAGTTCTTC
TRBV29-1	TRBD1	TRBJ2-7	many	CSAQGQGAYEQYF	TGCAGCGCTCAAGGACAGGGGGCCTACGAGCAGTACTTC
TRBV28	-	TRBJ1-2	-	CASNYDKIYGYTF	TGTGCCAGCAATTATGACAAAATCTATGGCTACACCTTC
TRBV5-1	-	TRBJ1-1	many	CASSDPSSSGGASEAFF	TGCGCCAGCAGCGATCCGTCCTCTTCGGGGGGGGCGTCGGAAGCTTTCTTT
TRBV5-1	-	TRBJ1-5	many	CASSPIGASGQPQHF	TGCGCCAGCAGCCCGATCGGGGCCTCGGGACAGCCCCAGCATTTT
TRBV7-3	TRBD2	TRBJ2-1	many	CASSLRREGYNEQFF	TGTGCCAGCAGCTTAAGACGGGAGGGATACAATGAGCAGTTCTTC
TRBV28	TRBD2	TRBJ2-3	few	CASSLLGLTSGVDTQYF	TGTGCCAGCAGTTTATTAGGGCTAACTAGCGGTGTCGATACGCAGTATTTT
TRBV2	-	TRBJ1-6	-	CASGHGWINSPLHF	TGTGCCAGCGGCCACGGCTGGATTAATTCACCCCTCCACTTT
TRBV5-1	TRBD2	TRBJ2-1	many	CASSLVAGGHNEQFF	TGCGCCAGCAGCTTGGTTGCGGGAGGACACAATGAGCAGTTCTTC
TRBV7-2	TRBD1	TRBJ2-7	few	CASSHEQGPYEQYF	TGTGCCAGCAGCCACGAACAGGGGCCCTACGAGCAGTACTTC
TRBV12-3/TRBV12-4	-	TRBJ2-3	many	CASSPPYRLSDTQYF	TGTGCCAGCAGTCCCCCTTATAGGCTCAGTGATACGCAGTATTTT
TRBV27	-	TRBJ2-7	few	CASVVFGTSIEQYF	TGTGCCAGTGTAGTTTTCGGGACGTCGATAGAGCAGTACTTC
TRBV20-1	-	TRBJ1-6	-	CSARDQVIDNSPLHF	TGCAGTGCTAGAGATCAGGTTATAGATAATTCACCCCTCCACTTT
TRBV20-1	-	TRBJ1-1	many	CSASSGMNTEAFF	TGCAGTGCTAGTTCGGGTATGAACACTGAAGCTTTCTTT
TRBV9	-	TRBJ2-2	many	CASSVVGGTTGELFF	TGTGCCAGCAGCGTAGTCGGCGGAACCACCGGGGAGCTGTTTTTT
TRBV20-1	TRBD2	TRBJ2-2	many	CSARDGSGKSTGELFF	TGCAGTGCTAGAGATGGAAGCGGGAAGTCCACCGGGGAGCTGTTTTTT
TRBV13	TRBD1	TRBJ2-1	-	CASSSFGTAHNEQFF	TGTGCCAGCAGCTCCTTTGGGACAGCTCACAATGAGCAGTTCTTC
TRBV6-1	-	TRBJ1-1	many	CASTPWEDTRLDSEAFF	TGTGCCAGCACTCCATGGGAGGACACCCGGTTAGATTCTGAAGCTTTCTTT
TRBV7-3	-	TRBJ2-3	many	CASSQLASLTDTQYF	TGTGCCAGCAGCCAACTAGCCTCTCTCACAGATACGCAGTATTTT
TRBV9	-	TRBJ1-6	few	CASSLTADPYNSPLHF	TGTGCCAGCAGTCTCACAGCTGACCCATATAATTCACCCCTCCACTTC
TRBV6-1	TRBD1	TRBJ2-3	many	CASSVKTGQFSTDTQYF	TGTGCCAGCAGTGTTAAGACAGGGCAGTTTAGCACAGATACGCAGTATTTT
TRBV27	-	TRBJ1-1	few	CAAGRTEAFF	TGTGCCGCAGGGCGCACTGAAGCTTTCTTT
TRBV5-1	-	TRBJ2-7	-	CASSTGDLSSYEQYF	TGCGCCAGCAGCACCGGGGATCTTAGCTCCTACGAGCAGTACTTC
TRBV2	-	TRBJ1-5	many	CASSELQGQPQHF	TGTGCCAGCAGTGAATTACAGGGACAGCCCCAGCATTTT
TRBV3-1	TRBD1	TRBJ1-3	many	CASSPRQGFLSGNTIYF	TGTGCCAGCAGCCCCCGACAGGGATTCCTCTCTGGAAACACCATATATTTT
TRBV19	-	TRBJ2-1	-	CATSIEVSSEIGYEQFF	TGTGCCACTAGTATTGAGGTTTCTAGCGAGATTGGGTATGAGCAGTTCTTC
TRBV12-3/TRBV12-4	-	TRBJ2-7	few	CASSRLGQRSYEQYF	TGTGCCAGCAGTCGACTTGGACAGAGATCCTACGAGCAGTACTTC
TRBV24-1	-	TRBJ1-3	many	CATSDRLGNTIYF	TGTGCCACCAGTGACAGGCTTGGAAACACCATATATTTT